The present entry profiles one T cell receptor (beta chain) with its context. The data were taken from a study of T cells after yellow fever vaccination. The CDR3 spans 13 residues. CDR1 and CDR2 (germline): SGHTA, FQGNSA. The V gene end was trimmed by 5 bases and the J gene end by 7 bases; junction bases not matched to a gene: 7. TCRdb re-called the 5' RACE reads with MiXCR, one entry per CDR3 protein. The data show 170,000 or so distinct CDR3 sequences, 6.2% seen once. The sample was CD4+ T cells sorted from PBMCs, taken on the day of the first yellow fever vaccination. The sequence derives from a young man who received the YFV17D yellow fever vaccine. The chain is built from TRBV7-2 and TRBJ1-2; TRBD1 aligns across 7 bases. The CDR3 region is CASSPRDSGGYTF. The CDR3 DNA follows: TGTGCCAGCAGCCCGAGGGACAGCGGTGGCTACACCTTC. Supplemented by reference TRBV7-2 and TRBJ1-2, the full variable domain reads GAGVSQSPSNKVTEKGKDVELRCDPISGHTALYWYRQSLGQGLEFLIYFQGNSAPDKSGLPSDRFSAERTGGSVSTLTIQRTQQEDSAVYLCASSPRDSGGYTFGSGTRLTVV.